The sequence of this T cell receptor (beta chain) was determined in a study of T cell responses to AZD1222 COVID-19 vaccine. TCRdb's copy holds only in-frame clones and misses some; the assay was immunoSEQ multiplex PCR. Of about 180,000 clones in the sample, just over 85% were seen once. The CDR3 has 16 amino acids. Losses at the gene ends were 4 bases for V and 3 bases for J; bases not matched to a gene: 8. From germline, CDR1 is LNHDA and CDR2 SQIVND (reference sequence). This specimen was peripheral blood, taken 28 days after the second AZD1222 dose. This chain joins TRBV19 and TRBJ2-7; 11 bases agree with TRBD1. The sequence derives from an adult who received the AZD1222 COVID-19 vaccine. The CDR3 region is CASSTPSGTGGYEQYF. In DNA, the CDR3 is TGTGCCAGTAGTACCCCCTCCGGGACAGGGGGCTACGAGCAGTACTTC.